The rows below give T cell receptor beta chains drawn from one sample of a study of blood T cell repertoires in COVID-19. Generated by immunoSEQ multiplex PCR, the TCRdb table keeps only in-frame clones and is missing some. Of tens of thousands of clones in the sample, approximately 91% were seen once. The sequenced material came from peripheral blood. The receptors derive from a human donor in a cohort sampled during active COVID-19. The CDR3 runs from the conserved cysteine through the conserved F or W. Fields, in order: clone size, D gene, V gene, J gene, CDR3 protein, CDR3 DNA. The D gene is left open where the match is weak. Size is stated for part of the rows, as once, few or many counts, or as a class when the clone is expanded.

-	-	TRBV7-9	TRBJ2-7	CASSPRFHAGLVTYEQYF	TGTGCCAGCAGCCCAAGGTTCCACGCGGGCCTAGTTACCTACGAGCAGTACTTC
-	-	TRBV19	TRBJ2-2	CASSITANTGELFF	TGTGCCAGTAGTATCACAGCGAACACCGGGGAGCTGTTTTTT
-	-	TRBV5-1	TRBJ2-1	CASSLEGNEQFF	TGCGCCAGCAGCTTGGAGGGGAATGAGCAGTTCTTC
-	-	TRBV6-5	TRBJ2-1	CASYPGGGSYNEQFF	TGTGCCAGCTACCCCGGAGGCGGCTCCTACAATGAGCAGTTCTTC
-	-	TRBV15	TRBJ1-2	CATSRGQDYGYTF	TGTGCCACCAGCAGAGGACAGGACTATGGCTACACCTTC
few	-	TRBV6-5	TRBJ2-1	CASSQGNPYNEQFF	TGTGCCAGCAGTCAGGGTAACCCTTACAATGAGCAGTTCTTC
once	-	TRBV3-1/TRBV3-2	TRBJ2-3	CASSHGRVSTDTQYF	TGTGCCAGCAGCCATGGCAGGGTTAGCACAGATACGCAGTATTTT
-	TRBD2	TRBV6-5	TRBJ2-3	CASTSGSADTQYF	TGTGCCAGCACCAGCGGGAGCGCAGATACGCAGTATTTT
-	-	TRBV28	TRBJ2-5	CASSLGEAGLETQYF	TGTGCCAGCAGTTTAGGCGAGGCAGGACTAGAGACCCAGTACTTC
-	-	TRBV5-1	TRBJ2-6	CASSWNTGSGANVLTF	TGCGCCAGCAGCTGGAATACAGGCTCTGGGGCCAACGTCCTGACTTTC
-	TRBD1	TRBV5-8	TRBJ2-7	CASSSGQGAYEQYF	TGTGCCAGCAGCTCCGGACAGGGGGCCTACGAGCAGTACTTC
-	-	TRBV6-5	TRBJ2-1	CASSYGRGEQFF	TGTGCCAGCAGTTACGGGAGGGGGGAGCAGTTCTTC
-	-	TRBV6-5	TRBJ1-4	CASNLASATNEKLFF	TGTGCCAGCAATCTAGCCTCTGCAACTAATGAAAAACTGTTTTTT
-	-	TRBV5-1	TRBJ2-2	CASSSTLGDTGELFF	TGCGCCAGCAGCTCAACTCTAGGGGACACCGGGGAGCTGTTTTTT
-	-	TRBV7-3	TRBJ2-6	CASRVGAGANVLTF	TGTGCCAGCAGGGTGGGGGCCGGGGCCAACGTCCTGACTTTC
-	TRBD2	TRBV24-1	TRBJ2-7	CAAGTSGSYEQYF	TGTGCCGCCGGGACTAGCGGATCCTACGAGCAGTACTTC
-	TRBD2	TRBV5-1	TRBJ2-1	CASSFPAGARSSYNEQFF	TGCGCCAGCAGCTTTCCAGCGGGAGCCAGGAGTTCCTACAATGAGCAGTTCTTC
-	-	TRBV6-4	TRBJ2-3	CASSRRSMGSDTQYF	TGTGCCAGCAGCAGACGAAGTATGGGCTCAGATACGCAGTATTTT
-	-	TRBV5-6	TRBJ1-2	CASSLEGVNYGYTF	TGTGCCAGCAGCTTGGAAGGGGTTAACTATGGCTACACCTTC
-	-	TRBV27	TRBJ2-1	CASSHNTWGDNEQFF	TGTGCCAGCAGTCACAACACCTGGGGGGACAATGAGCAGTTCTTC
once	TRBD1	TRBV28	TRBJ2-1	CASRGQPLSNEQFF	TGTGCCAGCCGGGGACAGCCCCTTTCCAATGAGCAGTTCTTC
-	TRBD1	TRBV19	TRBJ1-1	CASNARGPGGNTEAFF	TGTGCCAGTAATGCACGGGGGCCAGGGGGAAACACTGAAGCTTTCTTT
-	TRBD1	TRBV6-2/TRBV6-3	TRBJ2-7	CASSRGTGSSYEQYF	TGTGCCAGCAGTCGCGGGACAGGGAGCTCCTACGAGCAGTACTTC
-	TRBD2	TRBV3-1/TRBV3-2	TRBJ2-5	CASSPSGSGGETQYF	TGTGCCAGCAGCCCCAGCGGGAGTGGTGGAGAGACCCAGTACTTC
-	TRBD1	TRBV19	TRBJ2-1	CASSSVPGQGAYNEQFF	TGTGCCAGTAGCTCAGTCCCGGGACAGGGGGCTTACAATGAGCAGTTCTTC
-	-	TRBV5-6	TRBJ2-7	CASSLGAGGSGYEQYF	TGTGCCAGCAGCTTGGGGGCTGGTGGGAGTGGGTACGAGCAGTACTTC
-	TRBD2	TRBV5-6	TRBJ2-1	CASSLKSKSSGHNNEQFF	TGTGCCAGCAGCTTGAAAAGTAAGTCTAGCGGGCATAACAATGAGCAGTTCTTC
-	-	TRBV20-1	TRBJ2-6	CSASRDKGSGANVLTF	TGCAGTGCTAGTAGGGACAAGGGATCTGGGGCCAACGTCCTGACTTTC
-	TRBD1	TRBV25-1	TRBJ2-1	CASSEFGTGDEQFF	TGTGCCAGCAGTGAATTCGGGACAGGGGATGAGCAGTTCTTC
-	-	TRBV19	TRBJ1-5	CASSTEGVQPQHF	TGTGCCAGTAGTACCGAGGGGGTTCAGCCCCAGCATTTT
-	TRBD1	TRBV6-5	TRBJ1-2	CASTLDRWHGYTF	TGTGCCAGCACCTTGGACAGGTGGCATGGCTACACCTTC
-	TRBD2	TRBV28	TRBJ2-7	CASSPMWTSGRAYEQYF	TGTGCCAGCAGCCCGATGTGGACTAGCGGGAGGGCCTACGAGCAGTACTTC
-	-	TRBV21-1	TRBJ2-2	CASSTQSSPGQKTGELFF	TGTGCCAGCAGCACTCAATCCTCCCCGGGACAAAAAACCGGGGAGCTGTTTTTT
few	-	TRBV6-5	TRBJ2-3	CASSPLKSPDTQYF	TGTGCCAGCAGTCCCCTAAAGAGCCCAGATACGCAGTATTTT
-	TRBD1	TRBV4-2	TRBJ1-4	CASSQDSRQGASEKLFF	TGTGCCAGCAGCCAAGATTCCCGACAGGGGGCAAGTGAAAAACTGTTTTTT
-	TRBD2	TRBV28	TRBJ2-1	CASLAGVVGEQFF	TGTGCCAGTCTAGCGGGAGTGGTGGGTGAGCAGTTCTTC
-	-	TRBV7-9	TRBJ2-3	CASTLGVGGTQYF	TGTGCCAGCACCCTCGGGGTGGGGGGTACGCAGTATTTT
-	-	TRBV5-6	TRBJ1-6	CASSQDSNSPLHF	TGTGCCAGCAGCCAGGACAGTAATTCACCCCTCCACTTT
-	-	TRBV19	TRBJ2-2	CASSMSKAGNTGELFF	TGTGCCAGTAGTATGAGCAAAGCGGGCAACACCGGGGAGCTGTTTTTT
-	-	TRBV28	TRBJ2-2	CASGQPNTGELFF	TGTGCCAGCGGGCAGCCCAACACCGGGGAGCTGTTTTTT
-	TRBD1	TRBV19	TRBJ1-2	CASRQLTGTGDRGYTF	TGTGCCAGTAGGCAACTAACCGGGACAGGGGACCGCGGCTACACCTTC
once	-	TRBV7-9	TRBJ2-1	CASSFEGNEQFF	TGTGCCAGCAGCTTTGAGGGTAATGAGCAGTTCTTC
-	TRBD1	TRBV18	TRBJ1-5	CASSPNSQGGQPQHF	TGTGCCAGCTCACCCAACTCACAGGGGGGTCAGCCCCAGCATTTT
few	-	TRBV7-9	TRBJ2-7	CASSWGPGRSYEQYF	TGTGCCAGCAGTTGGGGGCCGGGAAGGTCCTACGAGCAGTACTTC
-	TRBD2	TRBV6-1	TRBJ2-2	CASSEVMVAGTGELFF	TGTGCCAGCAGTGAAGTAATGGTAGCGGGAACTGGGGAGCTGTTTTTT
-	TRBD2	TRBV7-3	TRBJ2-1	CASSSTSGRAGEQFF	TGTGCCAGCAGCTCTACTAGCGGGAGGGCCGGCGAGCAGTTCTTC
-	-	TRBV6-2/TRBV6-3	TRBJ2-1	CASSNTGYEQFF	TGTGCCAGCAGTAATACAGGGTATGAGCAGTTCTTC
-	-	TRBV12-3/TRBV12-4	TRBJ1-3	CASRLGNTIYF	TGTGCCAGCCGTCTCGGAAACACCATATATTTT
-	-	TRBV2	TRBJ2-7	CASSDSRAEGGEQYF	TGTGCCAGCAGTGATTCCCGAGCAGAAGGAGGCGAGCAGTACTTC
-	TRBD1	TRBV19	TRBJ2-7	CASSREGQGYYEQYF	TGTGCCAGTAGTAGGGAGGGACAGGGGTACTACGAGCAGTACTTC
-	-	TRBV5-8	TRBJ2-4	CASSFDYLAKNIQYF	TGTGCCAGCAGCTTTGACTATCTAGCCAAAAACATTCAGTACTTC
few	-	TRBV5-1	TRBJ2-5	CASSPGIAKTQYF	TGCGCCTCATCCCCCGGGATTGCGAAGACCCAGTACTTC
-	-	TRBV18	TRBJ2-3	CASSPPSLRDTQYF	TGTGCCAGCTCACCACCAAGTTTGCGGGATACGCAGTATTTT
-	-	TRBV7-6	TRBJ2-1	CASSLRGTNSYNEQFF	TGTGCCAGCAGCTTAAGGGGGACAAACTCCTACAATGAGCAGTTCTTC
-	TRBD2	TRBV7-3	TRBJ2-1	CASSLTRSSGRADEQFF	TGTGCCAGCAGCTTAACAAGGTCTAGCGGGAGGGCCGATGAGCAGTTCTTC
-	-	TRBV7-8	TRBJ2-5	CASSHERVPRIPQYF	TGTGCCAGCAGCCATGAGCGGGTGCCCCGTATACCCCAGTACTTC
once	-	TRBV5-6	TRBJ1-2	CASSPGQHYGYTF	TGTGCCAGCAGCCCCGGACAGCACTATGGCTACACCTTC
-	TRBD1	TRBV29-1	TRBJ2-2	CSVRPTGTPTGELFF	TGCAGCGTTAGACCGACAGGGACCCCCACCGGGGAGCTGTTTTTT
-	TRBD2	TRBV5-4	TRBJ2-5	CASSNSGGGETQYF	TGTGCCAGCAGCAATAGCGGGGGTGGCGAGACCCAGTACTTC
-	-	TRBV27	TRBJ2-5	CASSTLQGPQETQYF	TGTGCCAGCAGTACTTTACAGGGTCCCCAAGAGACCCAGTACTTC